What follows are 4 T cell receptor beta chains derived from one specimen sequenced in a study of PD-1 blockade in classical Hodgkin lymphoma. The repertoire was sequenced with immunoSEQ multiplex PCR; TCRdb's copy has only in-frame clones and lacks some. This table holds 5,500 to 6,500 clones, 73% found once. As to time point: cycle 4 day 1 (C4D1), after six to seven weeks of nivolumab. Following autologous stem cell transplantation, relapse occurred in every patient, and exposure to brentuximab vedotin varied. From thawed PBMCs, magnetic negative selection was used to isolate the CD8+ T cells. The sample was CD8+ T cells from blood, taken before the fourth cycle of nivolumab. These receptors all come from a human donor with classical Hodgkin lymphoma.

The V and J genes are TRBV7-6 and TRBJ2-1; 7 bases agree with TRBD2. The CDR3 sequence is 14 residues long. Looked up from germline, CDR1 is SGHVS and CDR2 is FNYEAQ. J gave up 5 bases and V 5 bases, and 6 bases lay outside the gene matches. In nucleotides, the CDR3 is TGTGCCAGCAGCACGTTACTAGCGAACAATGAGCAGTTCTTC. This translates into CASSTLLANNEQFF.

This chain connects TRBV4-1 to TRBJ2-7, with 7 positions matching TRBD1. Germline assignment: CDR1 MGHRA and CDR2 YSYEKL. Trimming cost V 5 bases and J 0 bases; bases outside gene matches: 10. This CDR3 spans 16 amino acids. Written as DNA, the CDR3 is TGCGCCAGCAGCTCCCGGGACAGCTATAGCTCCTACGAGCAGTACTTC. It translates to CASSSRDSYSSYEQYF.

The chain recombines TRBV6-5 with TRBJ2-2, with D possibly TRBD1 on 5 matching bases. The CDR3 runs 15 residues. The V and J ends lost 6 bases and 0 bases respectively, with 11 bases between them. Germline CDR1 reads MNHEY; CDR2 reads SVGAGI. The CDR3 DNA reads TGTGCCAGCAGGTCCAGGGTTTCGAACACCGGGGAGCTGTTTTTT. This translates into CASRSRVSNTGELFF.

The CDR3 loop reads CASSPRPLSAGGKGEQFF. The DNA for the CDR3 is TGTGCCAGCAGTCCTAGACCCCTCTCGGCAGGGGGCAAGGGTGAGCAGTTCTTC. The J gene is TRBJ2-1, the V gene TRBV27, with TRBD1 matching 8 bases. V lost 5 bases, J lost 9 bases, and 21 bases stayed unmatched. This CDR3 is 18 amino acids long. The V gene's germline CDR1 is MNHEY and CDR2 SMNVEV (reference sequence).